These 32 T cell receptor beta chains originate from one sample sequenced in a study of OX40 agonist ivuxolimab in advanced cancers. The assay was immunoSEQ multiplex PCR, and TCRdb's table has in-frame clones only and misses some. The sample includes roughly 70,000 clones, 75% to 90% of them seen just once. The specimen comprised CD4+ or CD8+ T cells sorted from blood, sampled in a trial of the OX40 agonist ivuxolimab. These receptors were taken from an adult with an advanced solid tumor such as melanoma, head and neck, liver or kidney cancer.

CDR3 sequence: CASSFANSNQPQHF. DNA for the CDR3: TGTGCCAGCAGTTTCGCGAATAGCAATCAGCCCCAGCATTTT. The J gene is TRBJ1-5, the V gene TRBV27; D not certain. Looked up from germline, CDR1 is MNHEY and CDR2 is SMNVEV (reference sequence). V was shortened by 3 bases and J by 0 bases, with 6 bases between the two germline ends. The CDR3 runs to 14 residues.

J is TRBJ1-5 and V is TRBV2, with a tentative D call TRBD1 (5 bases). Trimming took off 11 bases at V and 7 bases at J, with 15 bases between the two ends. The CDR3 sequence is 12 residues long. Germline values: CDR1 SNHLY, CDR2 FYNNEI. CDR3 amino acids: CAGGTANQPQHF. The CDR3 DNA is TGTGCCGGGGGGACCGCCAACCAGCCCCAGCATTTT.

The chain joins TRBV7-6 to TRBJ2-1; D remains unclear. Germline CDR1 SGHVS, CDR2 FNYEAQ. Trimming pared 1 base from V and 5 bases from J, leaving 9 bases between. The length of the CDR3 is 14 residues. CDR3 sequence: CASSLGGQNNEQFF. The CDR3 bases are TGTGCCAGCAGCTTAGGAGGTCAGAACAATGAGCAGTTCTTC.

The J gene is TRBJ2-3, the V gene TRBV20-1; 7 nucleotides agree with TRBD1. Trimming removed 5 bases from V and 9 bases from J; junction bases left unmatched: 5. In germline, CDR1 is DFQATT, CDR2 SNEGSKA (reference sequence). The CDR3 consists of 11 residues. The CDR3 spells CSAPGTATQYF. The CDR3 nucleotides are TGCAGTGCTCCCGGGACAGCAACGCAGTATTTT.

Note on this clone: Other DNA sequences in this sample translate to the same CDR3. V and J are TRBV7-2 and TRBJ2-3; D unresolved. The V and J ends lost 6 bases and 1 base respectively, with 5 bases between them. The CDR3 covers 12 residues. Germline V gene sequence: CDR1 SGHTA, CDR2 FQGNSA. DNA of the CDR3: TGTGCCAGCAGTTTTGGCACAGATACGCAGTATTTT. This sequence encodes CASSFGTDTQYF.

The V call is TRBV9, the J call TRBJ2-2; D unresolved. Trimming removed 1 base from V and 6 bases from J, with 4 bases in between. This CDR3 has 12 amino acids. Germline V gene sequence: CDR1 SGDLS, CDR2 YYNGEE. CDR3 in DNA: TGTGCCAGCAGCGTATTACCCGGGGAGCTGTTTTTT. It encodes CASSVLPGELFF. The full variable domain, in which reference TRBV9 and TRBJ2-2 provide the parts outside the CDR3, is DSGVTQTPKHLITATGQRVTLRCSPRSGDLSVYWYQQSLDQGLQFLIQYYNGEERAKGNILERFSAQQFPDLHSELNLSSLELGDSALYFCASSVLPGELFFGEGSRLTVL.

V is TRBV2 and J is TRBJ2-1; 15 bases agree with TRBD2. The trim removed 5 bases at V and 2 bases at J, leaving 4 bases unmatched. This CDR3 has 17 residues. In germline, CDR1 is SNHLY, CDR2 FYNNEI. In DNA form, the CDR3 reads TGTGCCAGCAGTCGGACTAGCGGGGGGGGAACCTACAATGAGCAGTTCTTC. This sequence encodes CASSRTSGGGTYNEQFF.

The gene calls are TRBV7-2 and TRBJ2-7, with a tentative D call TRBD1 (6 bases). Germline-derived CDR1 and CDR2 are SGHTA and FQGNSA. The V gene lost 5 bases and the J gene lost 7 bases, with 18 bases spanning the gap. This CDR3 is 14 amino acids long. CDR3 sequence: CASSIPRPQGEQYF. Here the CDR3 DNA reads TGTGCCAGCAGCATACCACGGCCCCAGGGGGAGCAGTACTTC.

The chain uses TRBV7-2 and TRBJ2-2; D is possibly TRBD2 (5 bases). The V end was cut by 1 base, the J end by 6 bases, with 21 bases between. The CDR3 is 18 residues long. Germline CDR1 SGHTA, CDR2 FQGNSA. As DNA, the CDR3 is TGTGCCAGCAGCTTAGTCCCAACGAGCGGAAGTGGTGCCGGGGAGCTGTTTTTT. Translated, it gives CASSLVPTSGSGAGELFF.

The chain couples TRBV19 to TRBJ1-5; perhaps TRBD1 as D (5 bases). CDR3 length: 15 amino acids. Trimming took off 9 bases at V and 0 bases at J, with 15 bases between the two ends. Germline CDR1 and CDR2: LNHDA and SQIVND (reference sequence). CDR3 bases: TGTGCCAGCTTATCGGGGGGAAGTAGCAATCAGCCCCAGCATTTT. Amino acids: CASLSGGSSNQPQHF.

This clone was detected only once. This chain uses TRBV6-5 with TRBJ1-5, with D unclear. V lost 7 bases and J lost 4, with 8 bases in between. There are 12 residues in the CDR3. The germline gives CDR1 MNHEY, CDR2 SVGAGI. DNA of the CDR3: TGTGCCAGCACCCCTCCTAATCAGCCCCAGCATTTT. Translation: CASTPPNQPQHF.

This chain links TRBV4-1 with TRBJ2-1; 12 bases are shared with TRBD2. The length of the CDR3 is 17 residues. CDR1 MGHRA and CDR2 YSYEKL come from the germline V gene. Trimming took 0 bases from V and 4 from J; bases not matched to a gene: 4. The CDR3 protein is CASSQDLLAGGYNEQFF. The CDR3 DNA reads as TGCGCCAGCAGCCAAGATCTACTAGCGGGGGGATACAATGAGCAGTTCTTC.

This sequence joins TRBV6-1 and TRBJ1-5; D is uncertain. The CDR3 is 12 amino acids. Germline values: CDR1 MNHNS, CDR2 SASEGT. Trimming took 5 bases from V and 4 from J, leaving 6 bases between them. The DNA for the CDR3 is TGTGCCAGCAGTCCAAGTAATCAGCCCCAGCATTTT. It translates to CASSPSNQPQHF.

The chain recombines TRBV27 with TRBJ1-3, with D unclear. Trimming stripped 8 bases from V and 4 bases from J, with 12 bases between. CDR3 length equals 13 residues. Germline CDR1 MNHEY, CDR2 SMNVEV (reference sequence). This chain's CDR3 is CASGWVTGNTIYF. For the CDR3, the DNA is TGTGCCAGCGGTTGGGTTACAGGAAACACCATATATTTT.

The chain couples TRBV25-1 to TRBJ2-2; the match to TRBD1 covers 10 bases. CDR1 and CDR2 (germline): MGHDK, SYGVNS. The CDR3 is 16 residues long. The junction had 7 bases not matched to a gene; V was cut back by 3 bases and J by 6 bases. CDR3 in amino acids: CASSDPRTGGSGELFF. The CDR3 DNA sequence: TGTGCCAGCAGTGACCCTAGGACAGGGGGATCCGGGGAGCTGTTTTTT.

The chain recombines TRBV6-1 with TRBJ2-1, with 9 bases matching TRBD1. V shed 4 bases and J 6 bases; nucleotides not matched to a gene: 7. This CDR3 has 15 amino acids. CDR1 MNHNS and CDR2 SASEGT come from the germline V gene. The CDR3 DNA sequence: TGTGCCAGCAGTGCAACAGGGGGCGGGACCAATGAGCAGTTCTTC. It yields the protein CASSATGGGTNEQFF.

V gene TRBV7-3 combines with J gene TRBJ2-2; 14 bases align to TRBD2. Unmatched junction bases numbered 6, after V lost 2 bases and J lost 7 bases. Germline CDR1 is SGHTA and CDR2 is FQGTGA. This CDR3 spans 17 amino acids. CDR3 bases: TGTGCCAGCAGCTTAGTCGGGACTAGCGGGAGCGGCGGGGAGCTGTTTTTT. It codes for CASSLVGTSGSGGELFF. The complete variable domain, with remaining parts taken from reference TRBV7-3 and TRBJ2-2, reads GAGVSQTPSNKVTEKGKYVELRCDPISGHTALYWYRQSLGQGPEFLIYFQGTGAADDSGLPNDRFFAVRPEGSVSTLKIQRTERGDSAVYLCASSLVGTSGSGGELFFGEGSRLTVL.

CDR3 nucleotide sequence: TGTGCCAGCAGCGCGGGGCCCGACCCCTACGAGCAGTACTTC. Encoded protein: CASSAGPDPYEQYF. The J gene is TRBJ2-7, the V gene TRBV27; possible D gene TRBD2, 6 bases. The germline V gene has CDR1 MNHEY and CDR2 SMNVEV (reference sequence). Trimming took off 6 bases at V and 2 bases at J, with 14 bases between the two ends. This CDR3 has 14 residues.

The CDR3 reads CASSLDGWQGSGNTIYF. The CDR3 DNA reads TGTGCCAGCAGCTTAGATGGGTGGCAGGGGTCTGGAAACACCATATATTTT. The V and J genes are TRBV11-2 and TRBJ1-3; possible D gene TRBD1, 6 bases. CDR3 length: 17 amino acids. CDR1 is SGHAT, CDR2 FQNNGV, per germline. Trimming shortened V by 0 bases and J by 1 base, and 13 bases separated the two germline ends.

The CDR3 DNA is TGTGCCAGCAGCTTAGGACTAGCGGGAGAGGTAGGCCGGCATGAGCAGTTCTTC. Translating it yields CASSLGLAGEVGRHEQFF. The chain recombines TRBV7-8 with TRBJ2-1; TRBD2 aligns across 12 bases. CDR3 size: 18 residues. With 1 base clipped from V and 8 bases from J, the junction kept 12 bases outside the gene matches. Looked up from germline, CDR1 is SGHVS and CDR2 is FQNEAQ.

This chain joins TRBV28 and TRBJ1-1, with 7 nucleotides matching TRBD1. There are 13 residues in the CDR3. Germline V gene data show CDR1 as MDHEN and CDR2 as SYDVKM. Trimming removed 3 bases from V and 4 bases from J; junction bases left unmatched: 2. The CDR3 coding sequence is TGTGCCAGCAGTTTGAGGGGGCCCACTGAAGCTTTCTTT. Its translation: CASSLRGPTEAFF.

The chain couples TRBV5-4 to TRBJ2-5; 8 nucleotides agree with TRBD2. Germline lookup yields CDR1 SGHNT and CDR2 YYREEE (reference sequence). After removal of 0 bases from V and 3 bases from J, the junction contained 10 bases not matched to a gene. The CDR3 is made up of 17 amino acids. CDR3 region: CASSLVKRGGDEETQYF. As DNA, the CDR3 is TGTGCCAGCAGCTTGGTGAAACGGGGGGGGGACGAAGAGACCCAGTACTTC.

In DNA form, the CDR3 reads TGCGCCAGCAGCCCAACATACAGGGGGGCATCAGATACGCAGTATTTT. Amino acid sequence: CASSPTYRGASDTQYF. This chain connects TRBV4-3 to TRBJ2-3, with TRBD1 identical over 8 bases. Germline loops: CDR1 LGHNA, CDR2 YSLEER. CDR3 length: 16 amino acids. Trimming removed 4 bases from V and 4 bases from J; junction bases left unmatched: 10.

The J gene is TRBJ1-1, the V gene TRBV7-3; TRBD1 matches 10 bases. The V gene end was trimmed by 2 bases and the J gene end by 0 bases; junction bases not matched to a gene: 12. CDR3 size: 19 residues. CDR1 is SGHTA, CDR2 FQGTGA, per germline. The CDR3 here is CASSLSAPLTGGMNTEAFF. The CDR3 region has the DNA TGTGCCAGCAGCTTATCCGCGCCGTTGACAGGGGGCATGAACACTGAAGCTTTCTTT.

The rearrangement joins TRBV10-3 to TRBJ2-6; D is undetermined. The CDR3 consists of 14 residues. Per germline, CDR1 ENHRY and CDR2 SYGVKD. V lost 8 bases and J 3 bases, leaving 11 bases between the germline ends. The CDR3 reads CAIGVRVGANVLTF. The CDR3 nucleotides are TGTGCCATCGGTGTCCGGGTTGGGGCCAACGTCCTGACTTTC.

V and J are TRBV18 and TRBJ1-4; D ambiguous. V was pared by 0 bases and J by 5 bases, with 10 bases between. CDR1 and CDR2 (germline): KGHSH, LQKENI. The CDR3 length is 15 residues. The CDR3 nucleotides read TGTGCCAGCTCACCACCAGCTAGCACCAATGAAAAACTGTTTTTT. Translating gives CASSPPASTNEKLFF.

The chain recombines TRBV7-3 with TRBJ2-3; D gene ambiguous. There are 15 residues in the CDR3. V shed 1 base and J shed 0 bases, with 8 bases lying between them. CDR1 is SGHTA, CDR2 FQGTGA, per germline. CDR3 protein: CASSLRSYSTDTQYF. The CDR3 DNA reads as TGTGCCAGCAGCTTAAGGTCCTACAGCACAGATACGCAGTATTTT.

The CDR3 spells CASTRVDKGYGYTF. As DNA, the CDR3 is TGTGCCAGCACCCGCGTGGATAAAGGCTATGGCTACACCTTC. The genes are TRBV6-5 and TRBJ1-2, with unresolved D. This CDR3 has 14 residues. With 7 bases removed from V and 4 bases from J, the gap between germline ends came to 16 bases. Germline CDR1 reads MNHEY; CDR2 reads SVGAGI.

The genes are TRBV30 and TRBJ2-2; TRBD2 aligns across 11 bases. Germline loops: CDR1 GTSNPN, CDR2 SVGIG (reference sequence). The CDR3 has 16 amino acids. V trimming: 3 bases; J trimming: 0 bases; junction bases outside the gene matches: 3. CDR3 bases: TGTGCCTGGAGGGAGGGACTAGCGGCGAACACCGGGGAGCTGTTTTTT. Its protein product is CAWREGLAANTGELFF.

The V gene is TRBV28, the J gene TRBJ1-3; D is unclear. Per germline, CDR1 MDHEN and CDR2 SYDVKM. V gave up 2 bases and J gave up 4 bases, with 6 bases separating them. CDR3 length: 13 residues. The CDR3 here is CASSLVRGNTIYF. The CDR3 coding sequence is TGTGCCAGCAGTTTAGTCAGGGGAAACACCATATATTTT.

The genes are TRBV29-1 and TRBJ1-2; D might be TRBD1 (6 bases). The CDR3 runs to 11 residues. Germline CDR1 and CDR2: SQVTM and ANQGSEA. The CDR3: CSGGQGYGYTF. CDR3 nucleotides: TGCAGTGGGGGGCAGGGCTATGGCTACACCTTC. The complete variable domain, with remaining parts taken from reference TRBV29-1 and TRBJ1-2, reads SAVISQKPSRDICQRGTSLTIQCQVDSQVTMMFWYRQQPGQSLTLIATANQGSEATYESGFVIDKFPISRPNLTFSTLTVSNMSPEDSSIYLCSGGQGYGYTFGSGTRLTVV.

The rearrangement links TRBV19 to TRBJ2-7; TRBD2 might be the D (5 bases). The CDR3 has 13 residues. Looked up from germline, CDR1 is LNHDA and CDR2 is SQIVND (reference sequence). Deletions cut 4 bases from V and 6 bases from J, with 13 bases between. CDR3 DNA sequence: TGTGCCAGTAGTACCCTTGAGGGAACCGAGCAGTACTTC. It translates to CASSTLEGTEQYF.